Listed below are T cell receptor beta chains from one sample, sequenced in a study of neoadjuvant nivolumab and ipilimumab in lung cancer. Here immunoSEQ multiplex PCR was the method, and the copy in TCRdb shows in-frame clones only, minus some. In the table there are approximately 10,000 clones, roughly 80% of which are singletons. Source: tumor tissue, taken after neoadjuvant nivolumab, alone or with ipilimumab, at or shortly before surgery. The origin of the receptors is an adult with non-small cell lung cancer. CDR3s include the opening cysteine and the closing phenylalanine or tryptophan. D genes are given only for firm matches. Clone size is not always given. Where it is, it says once, few, many or a class for expanded clones.

clone_size	j_call	v_call	d_call	cdr3_nt	cdr3_aa
NA	TRBJ2-3	TRBV4-2	NA	TGTGCCAGCAGCCAAGTGGCTACCCGCACAGATACGCAGTATTTT	CASSQVATRTDTQYF
few	TRBJ1-2	TRBV10-3	TRBD1	TGTGCCATCAGCCCGACAGGGGTCTCGTCCTATGGCTACACCTTC	CAISPTGVSSYGYTF
NA	TRBJ2-1	TRBV7-3	TRBD1	TGTGCCAGCAGCCAATCTGGAACCGGGACAGGGTTTAATGAGCAGTTCTTC	CASSQSGTGTGFNEQFF
few	TRBJ1-5	TRBV9	NA	TGTGCCAGCAGCGTGTCTGGGGATAGCAATCAGCCCCAGCATTTT	CASSVSGDSNQPQHF
NA	TRBJ2-5	TRBV27	NA	TGTGCCAGCAGTATGTATTTCCAAGAGACCCAGTACTTC	CASSMYFQETQYF
NA	TRBJ2-5	TRBV5-1	TRBD1	TGCGCCAGCAATCCCCAGACAGGGGGGGTGGAGACCCAGTACTTC	CASNPQTGGVETQYF
once	TRBJ2-1	TRBV28	NA	TGTGCCAGCAGCTTGTCCCGCCCGGACGCCTCCTACAATGAGCAGTTCTTC	CASSLSRPDASYNEQFF
NA	TRBJ2-3	TRBV18	NA	TGTGCCAGCTCACCGACTCAGGGAGCAGATACGCAGTATTTT	CASSPTQGADTQYF
once	TRBJ1-2	TRBV20-1	NA	TGCAGTGCCCCGGACCAAAGGGGCTACACCTTC	CSAPDQRGYTF
NA	TRBJ2-7	TRBV18	NA	TGTGCCAGCTCACCACCGATCCTAGACAGACAACAAAGATACGAGCAGTACTTC	CASSPPILDRQQRYEQYF
few	TRBJ2-7	TRBV18	NA	TGTGCCAGCTCACCCATTGCAAGACAAAGCGAGCAGTACTTC	CASSPIARQSEQYF
NA	TRBJ2-2	TRBV19	NA	TGTGCCAGTAGTATAGATGCAGGGAGAACCACCGGGGAGCTGTTTTTT	CASSIDAGRTTGELFF
NA	TRBJ1-5	TRBV4-2	NA	TGTGCCAGCAGCCAAGATGGCAGGGGTAATCAGCCCCAGCATTTT	CASSQDGRGNQPQHF
NA	TRBJ2-1	TRBV7-6	NA	TGTGCCAGCAGCTTATCTTTTGGGGACGGACTCGCCGTACTGGATGAGCAGTTCTTC	CASSLSFGDGLAVLDEQFF
NA	TRBJ1-2	TRBV7-2	NA	TGTGCCAGCAGCTTAGTATGGAAAAACTATGGCTACACCTTC	CASSLVWKNYGYTF
NA	TRBJ2-7	TRBV6-5	TRBD1	TGTGCCAGCAGTTACTCGAGGGACAGGGGGACCGGAGAGCAGTACTTC	CASSYSRDRGTGEQYF
NA	TRBJ1-5	TRBV2	TRBD1	TGTGCCAGCAGCCAGACAGGGGACGATCAGCCCCAGCATTTT	CASSQTGDDQPQHF
NA	TRBJ2-1	TRBV7-2	TRBD2	TGTGCCAGCAACCAAGCGGGAGGCTACAATGAGCAGTTCTTC	CASNQAGGYNEQFF
NA	TRBJ1-5	TRBV30	NA	TGTGCCTGGAGTGTCAGAGACAATCAGCCCCAGCATTTT	CAWSVRDNQPQHF
NA	TRBJ2-7	TRBV7-2	NA	TGTGCCAGCAGTCTTCCCCACCTCTCCTACGAGCAGTACTTC	CASSLPHLSYEQYF